The 23 T cell receptor beta chains below all came from one sample that was sequenced in a study of blood T cell repertoires in COVID-19. The protocol was immunoSEQ multiplex PCR, while the TCRdb copy is restricted to in-frame clones and leaves out a portion. The sample has roughly 390,000 clones; roughly 85% are singletons. Input material: peripheral blood. Receptor source: a woman between 18 and 29 years old with acute or convalescent COVID-19.

This chain connects TRBV6-6 to TRBJ1-2, with D tentatively TRBD1 (6 bases). This CDR3 has 15 residues. Germline-derived CDR1 and CDR2 are MNHNY and SVGAGI (reference sequence). V was trimmed by 2 bases and J by 13 bases, leaving 23 bases between them. In DNA form, the CDR3 reads TGTGCCAGCAGTTACAGGGATAACACAGGGTCAGAAGGCACCTTC. This encodes CASSYRDNTGSEGTF.

The chain is built from TRBV13 and TRBJ2-5, with D possibly being TRBD2 (5 bases). V dropped 5 bases and J dropped 14 bases, with 15 bases sitting between them. Germline V gene lookup returns CDR1 PRHDT and CDR2 FYEKMQ (reference sequence). The CDR3 has 11 residues. CDR3 in DNA: TGTGCCAGCAGCCGGGATAGCGAACGATACTTC. Amino acid sequence: CASSRDSERYF.

The chain joins TRBV6-5 to TRBJ1-4; perhaps TRBD1 as D (6 bases). The germline V and J ends were trimmed by 7 bases and 7 bases, with 16 bases remaining between them. The CDR3 spans 14 residues. Germline-derived CDR1 and CDR2 are MNHEY and SVGAGI. CDR3 amino acids: CASITQGKSEKLFF. The CDR3 region has the DNA TGTGCCAGCATAACTCAGGGGAAGAGTGAAAAACTGTTTTTT.

The J gene is TRBJ2-1, the V gene TRBV4-1; 8 nucleotides align to TRBD2. V shed 4 bases, J shed 7 bases, and the junction held 12 bases outside the gene matches. CDR3 length: 16 residues. CDR1 and CDR2 from the germline V gene are MGHRA and YSYEKL. CDR3 protein: CASSPLAGSPNNEQFF. CDR3 coding DNA: TGCGCCAGCAGCCCTTTAGCGGGGAGTCCTAATAATGAGCAGTTCTTC.

This clone has just a few counts. This chain uses TRBV4-1 with TRBJ1-6, with D unresolved. Between the trimmed V and J ends, which lost 3 bases and 10 bases, there was a span of 10 bases. Germline V CDR1 and CDR2: MGHRA, YSYEKL. The CDR3 is 13 residues long. CDR3 amino acids: CASSQEQISPLHF. The CDR3 coding sequence is TGCGCCAGCAGCCAGGAACAGATCTCACCCCTCCACTTT.

The chain couples TRBV6-6 to TRBJ1-1, with 7 nucleotides matching TRBD1. The CDR3 contains 15 residues. Trimming at V came to 6 bases and at J to 1 base, leaving 8 bases not matched to a gene. Germline V CDR1 and CDR2: MNHNY, SVGAGI (reference sequence). The CDR3 DNA is TGTGCCAGCAGCGAACAAACAGGGGAGAACACTGAAGCTTTCTTT. As protein: CASSEQTGENTEAFF.

This chain joins TRBV2 and TRBJ2-3, with TRBD2 identical over 8 bases. Germline values: CDR1 SNHLY, CDR2 FYNNEI. The CDR3 has 19 amino acids. V dropped 4 bases and J dropped 0; count of bases not matched to a gene: 15. DNA for the CDR3: TGTGCCAGCAGTGTACCCCCCTTCCCAAGCGGGGGTAGCACAGATACGCAGTATTTT. It is translated as CASSVPPFPSGGSTDTQYF.

The J gene is TRBJ2-3, the V gene TRBV24-1; TRBD1 aligns across 9 bases. J gave up 4 bases and V 3 bases, and 13 bases lay outside the gene matches. This CDR3 spans 18 amino acids. The germline V gene has CDR1 KGHDR and CDR2 SFDVKD. The CDR3: CATSDPLGQGFIADTQYF. In DNA, the CDR3 is TGTGCCACCAGTGATCCTCTCGGACAGGGGTTTATCGCAGATACGCAGTATTTT.

This chain joins TRBV6-5 and TRBJ1-2; D gene ambiguous. This CDR3 is built from 13 residues. Per the germline V gene, CDR1 is MNHEY and CDR2 is SVGAGI. The V gene lost 8 bases and the J gene lost 3 bases, with 13 bases spanning the gap. CDR3: CASLITVYYGYTF. Here the CDR3 DNA reads TGTGCCAGCCTCATTACAGTGTACTATGGCTACACCTTC.

The rearrangement links TRBV30 to TRBJ2-7; a possible D gene is TRBD2 (5 bases). Germline values: CDR1 GTSNPN, CDR2 SVGIG (reference sequence). V lost 3 bases, J lost 5 bases, and 17 bases lay in between. The CDR3 has 14 amino acids. The CDR3 region is CAWRAGREEDEQYF. The CDR3 bases are TGTGCCTGGAGGGCCGGACGGGAAGAGGACGAGCAGTACTTC.

This clone has only a few counts. The chain employs TRBV6-5 and TRBJ1-3; no firm D call. The CDR3 covers 13 residues. The V end was cut by 4 bases, the J end by 4 bases, with 8 bases between. Germline CDR1 MNHEY, CDR2 SVGAGI. The CDR3 bases are TGTGCCAGCAGTTTGTCTTCGGGAAACACCATATATTTT. It translates to CASSLSSGNTIYF.

V usage is TRBV7-2 and J usage is TRBJ1-6; 7 bases are shared with TRBD1. V shed 7 bases, J shed 9 bases, and the junction held 9 bases outside the gene matches. The CDR3 totals 14 residues. Germline lookup yields CDR1 SGHTA and CDR2 FQGNSA. CDR3 amino acids: CASISTGDGSPLHF. DNA for the CDR3: TGTGCCAGCATCTCCACAGGGGACGGTTCACCCCTCCACTTT.

The chain carries TRBV7-7 and TRBJ2-5; no clear D gene. The CDR3 runs 15 residues. V gave up 4 bases and J gave up 2 bases, with 14 bases separating them. Looked up from germline, CDR1 is SSHAT and CDR2 is FNYEAQ (reference sequence). The CDR3 loop reads CASSSSLGEQETQYF. The CDR3 nucleotides are TGTGCCAGCAGCTCGTCTTTAGGAGAGCAAGAGACCCAGTACTTC.

This sequence joins TRBV4-1 and TRBJ2-7, with a possible D match to TRBD2 (5 bases). Trimming stripped 3 bases from V and 2 bases from J, with 11 bases between. The CDR3 covers 14 residues. Germline assignment: CDR1 MGHRA and CDR2 YSYEKL. The CDR3 here is CASSHSGKPYEQYF. DNA of the CDR3: TGCGCCAGCAGCCATTCCGGGAAACCCTACGAGCAGTACTTC.

The chain joins TRBV13 to TRBJ2-7; a possible D gene is TRBD2 (7 bases). Trimming took off 4 bases at V and 3 bases at J, with 16 bases between the two ends. CDR1 PRHDT and CDR2 FYEKMQ come from the germline V gene (reference sequence). The CDR3 has 15 residues. The CDR3 DNA follows: TGTGCCAGCAGCTCTGGGGGGAGGGGGATCTACGAGCAGTACTTC. Protein: CASSSGGRGIYEQYF.

This clone occurred a few times. The gene calls are TRBV6-1 and TRBJ1-5, with TRBD1 as a possible D gene (5 bases). This CDR3 region has 17 residues. V shed 0 bases and J shed 2 bases, with 14 bases lying between them. Germline assignment: CDR1 MNHNS and CDR2 SASEGT. This CDR3 is CASSEATRQSGNQPQHF. The CDR3 bases are TGTGCCAGCAGTGAAGCTACAAGACAGTCGGGCAATCAGCCCCAGCATTTT.

The gene calls are TRBV11-2 and TRBJ2-3; 7 bases map to TRBD2. CDR3 length equals 18 residues. With V trimmed by 2 bases and J by 3 bases, 14 bases remained unmatched. Germline V gives CDR1 SGHAT, CDR2 FQNNGV. The CDR3 nucleotides read TGTGCCAGCAGCTTAAAAGAGAGGCGACTAGCTTTGACAGATACGCAGTATTTT. Encoded protein: CASSLKERRLALTDTQYF.

This sequence joins TRBV27 and TRBJ2-7, with TRBD2 as a possible D gene (5 bases). Trimming took 8 bases from V and 6 from J, leaving 14 bases between them. There are 12 residues in the CDR3. The V gene's germline CDR1 is MNHEY and CDR2 SMNVEV (reference sequence). CDR3 loop: CASGTGSREQYF. DNA for the CDR3: TGTGCCAGCGGCACGGGGTCTCGCGAGCAGTACTTC.

The table lists this clone with a few counts. The rearrangement links TRBV6-5 to TRBJ2-5; a weak D match, TRBD2 (6 bases). The CDR3 has 11 amino acids. V was clipped by 6 bases and J by 4 bases, with 6 bases between them. Germline V gene sequence: CDR1 MNHEY, CDR2 SVGAGI. The CDR3 region is CASREGETQYF. The CDR3 region has the DNA TGTGCCAGCAGGGAGGGAGAGACCCAGTACTTC.

The rearrangement uses TRBV25-1 and TRBJ1-2, with D possibly TRBD1 on 6 matching bases. Germline V lookup: CDR1 MGHDK, CDR2 SYGVNS. This CDR3 contains 14 residues. The ends were cut back, 4 bases at V and 4 bases at J, with 13 bases in the middle. The CDR3 DNA reads as TGTGCCAGCAGTGGAGGACAGTGGTTCTATGGCTACACCTTC. Its protein product is CASSGGQWFYGYTF.

A note on this clone: Other DNA sequences in the same sample also yield this CDR3. The rearrangement links TRBV29-1 to TRBJ1-2; D gene uncertain. The CDR3 spans 11 residues. CDR1 SQVTM and CDR2 ANQGSEA come from the germline V gene. Trimming stripped 7 bases from V and 4 bases from J, with 10 bases between. The CDR3 sequence is CSANQRYGYTF. Here the CDR3 DNA reads TGCAGCGCTAATCAGCGCTATGGCTACACCTTC.

The CDR3 loop reads CASGLSGPAYNEQFF. The CDR3 DNA is TGTGCTAGTGGTTTGAGTGGGCCCGCCTACAATGAGCAGTTCTTC. The rearrangement uses TRBV12-5 and TRBJ2-1, with no clear D. The CDR3 runs to 15 residues. In germline, CDR1 is LGHNT, CDR2 FRNRAP. V lost 2 bases and J 2 bases, leaving 10 bases between the germline ends.

In this sample, this clone turned up a few times. The chain is built from TRBV28 and TRBJ2-7; no definite D call. CDR1 and CDR2 (germline): MDHEN, SYDVKM. The CDR3 runs to 16 residues. V was clipped by 5 bases and J by 0 bases, with 17 bases between them. This CDR3 reads CASSPPSQVYSYEQYF. For the CDR3, the DNA is TGTGCCAGCAGTCCCCCGAGTCAGGTTTACTCCTACGAGCAGTACTTC.